The present T cell receptor beta chain was sequenced within a study of beta chain features in type 1 diabetes. Study-wide background: Summed over all samples, the examined sorted cells came to roughly 110 million. Whole-study results and caveats: A potential influence of HLA type upon TCRB rearrangement remained unresolved herein. Shortening of TCRB CDR3s, moderate but significant, appeared in all four CD4+ subsets of Type 1 diabetes patients.

Each population that was sorted was more than 98% pure. The entirety of the isolated RNA underwent reverse transcription, so expressed TCRB transcripts were sequenced. Data came from immunoSEQ multiplex PCR; TCRdb stores just in-frame clones and leaves some out. The profile shows around 300,000 clones, about 15% of them singletons. The table lists this clone with a few counts. What it binds is not known. The receptor comes from a man aged 18 to 29 with type 1 diabetes. Specimen: naive CD4+ T cells from blood.

This chain's CDR3 is CASDTGGANTQYF. DNA for the CDR3: TGTGCCAGCGATACAGGGGGCGCGAATACGCAGTATTTT. V and J are TRBV28 and TRBJ2-3; 9 nucleotides agree with TRBD1. The CDR3 is 13 residues long. Germline V lookup: CDR1 MDHEN, CDR2 SYDVKM. After removal of 8 bases from V and 7 bases from J, the junction contained 7 bases not matched to a gene. Full variable domain (remainder filled in from reference TRBV28 and TRBJ2-3): DVKVTQSSRYLVKRTGEKVFLECVQDMDHENMFWYRQDPGLGLRLIYFSYDVKMKEKGDIPEGYSVSREKKERFSLILESASTNQTSMYLCASDTGGANTQYFGPGTRLTVL.